Listed below are T cell receptor beta chains from one sample, sequenced in a study of OX40 agonist ivuxolimab in advanced cancers. The method was immunoSEQ multiplex PCR; TCRdb's version includes in-frame clones alone and lacks a portion of them. The sample lists some 60,000 clones, approximately 91% occurring once. Sample: CD4+ or CD8+ T cells sorted from blood, taken in a trial of the OX40 agonist ivuxolimab. The receptors derive from an adult with an advanced solid tumor such as melanoma, head and neck, liver or kidney cancer. The CDR3 runs from the conserved cysteine through the conserved F or W. D genes are given only for firm matches. The size entry is marked missing in some rows and otherwise reads once, few, many or a size class.

J gene: TRBJ2-3; D gene: NA; clone size: NA; V gene: TRBV4-1; CDR3 DNA: TGCGCCAGCAGCCAAGAGGCCGACGTGAATACGCAGTATTTT; CDR3 protein: CASSQEADVNTQYF
J gene: TRBJ2-5; D gene: NA; clone size: NA; V gene: TRBV7-9; CDR3 DNA: TGTGCCATCCAGGGGATTAAAGAGACCCAGTACTTC; CDR3 protein: CAIQGIKETQYF
J gene: TRBJ1-5; D gene: NA; clone size: once; V gene: TRBV19; CDR3 DNA: TGTGCCAGTAGTATCGGGGGGGCTGGTAATCAGCCCCAGCATTTT; CDR3 protein: CASSIGGAGNQPQHF
J gene: TRBJ2-4; D gene: TRBD1; clone size: NA; V gene: TRBV18; CDR3 DNA: TGTGCCAGCTCACCTATGGACAGGGGTGAGAACATTCAGTACTTC; CDR3 protein: CASSPMDRGENIQYF
J gene: TRBJ2-2; D gene: NA; clone size: NA; V gene: TRBV7-6; CDR3 DNA: TGTGCCAGCAGCTTAGGGGGACGGCAGAACACCGGGGAGCTGTTTTTT; CDR3 protein: CASSLGGRQNTGELFF
J gene: TRBJ1-3; D gene: NA; clone size: NA; V gene: TRBV29-1; CDR3 DNA: TGCAGCGTTGATATCTCCCCCCCTGGAAACACCATATATTTT; CDR3 protein: CSVDISPPGNTIYF
J gene: TRBJ1-1; D gene: NA; clone size: few; V gene: TRBV19; CDR3 DNA: TGTGCCAGTTCCCGACGGACGAACACTGAAGCTTTCTTT; CDR3 protein: CASSRRTNTEAFF
J gene: TRBJ2-7; D gene: NA; clone size: NA; V gene: TRBV5-1; CDR3 DNA: TGCGCCAGCAGCTTGCAACCCGGCGGCAACTACGAGCAGTACTTC; CDR3 protein: CASSLQPGGNYEQYF
J gene: TRBJ2-2; D gene: NA; clone size: NA; V gene: TRBV11-2; CDR3 DNA: TGTGCCAGCACGACCCTGAAGAGGGCCGGGGAGCTGTTTTTT; CDR3 protein: CASTTLKRAGELFF
J gene: TRBJ2-5; D gene: NA; clone size: NA; V gene: TRBV20-1; CDR3 DNA: TGCAGTGCTCTGACAAAAGAGACCCAGTACTTC; CDR3 protein: CSALTKETQYF
J gene: TRBJ2-5; D gene: TRBD2; clone size: once; V gene: TRBV5-4; CDR3 DNA: TGTGCCAGCAGCTTGTGGCTAGCGGGAGACATAGGGGAAGAGACCCAGTACTTC; CDR3 protein: CASSLWLAGDIGEETQYF
J gene: TRBJ1-1; D gene: NA; clone size: NA; V gene: TRBV27; CDR3 DNA: TGTGCCAGCAGTTTAGAATACGAGAACACTGAAGCTTTCTTT; CDR3 protein: CASSLEYENTEAFF
J gene: TRBJ2-7; D gene: NA; clone size: NA; V gene: TRBV15; CDR3 DNA: TGTGCCACCAGCAGAGATCGGAACTACGAGCAGTACTTC; CDR3 protein: CATSRDRNYEQYF
J gene: TRBJ2-2; D gene: NA; clone size: NA; V gene: TRBV7-2; CDR3 DNA: TGTGCCAGCAGCTTACGAAGCGGGTGGACCGGGGAGCTGTTTTTT; CDR3 protein: CASSLRSGWTGELFF
J gene: TRBJ2-7; D gene: NA; clone size: NA; V gene: TRBV7-2; CDR3 DNA: TGTGCCAGCAGCTCCTGGACTGGAAGGTCCTACGAGCAGTACTTC; CDR3 protein: CASSSWTGRSYEQYF
J gene: TRBJ2-7; D gene: NA; clone size: NA; V gene: TRBV28; CDR3 DNA: TGTGCCAGCAGTCCTTCCGGGGCGTACGAGCAGTACTTC; CDR3 protein: CASSPSGAYEQYF
J gene: TRBJ2-5; D gene: TRBD1; clone size: NA; V gene: TRBV30; CDR3 DNA: TGTGCCTGGAGCACATTAGGGACAGGGGGGACCCAGTACTTC; CDR3 protein: CAWSTLGTGGTQYF
J gene: TRBJ1-1; D gene: NA; clone size: NA; V gene: TRBV18; CDR3 DNA: TGTGCCAGCTCACCTCTCGACAGCTCTAACACTGAAGCTTTCTTT; CDR3 protein: CASSPLDSSNTEAFF
J gene: TRBJ1-3; D gene: TRBD1; clone size: NA; V gene: TRBV6-1; CDR3 DNA: TGTGCCAGCAGTGAATCGGGGACAGGGGGAAACACCATATATTTT; CDR3 protein: CASSESGTGGNTIYF
J gene: TRBJ1-1; D gene: NA; clone size: NA; V gene: TRBV4-2; CDR3 DNA: TGTGCCAGCAGCGCCGCGACGGGAAACACTGAAGCTTTCTTT; CDR3 protein: CASSAATGNTEAFF
J gene: TRBJ1-5; D gene: NA; clone size: NA; V gene: TRBV28; CDR3 DNA: TGTGCCAGCAGTTTCGCCTCCCTGAATCAGCCCCAGCATTTT; CDR3 protein: CASSFASLNQPQHF
J gene: TRBJ2-3; D gene: TRBD1; clone size: NA; V gene: TRBV7-2; CDR3 DNA: TGTGCCAGCAACCCCGGGACAGATAGCACAGATACGCAGTATTTT; CDR3 protein: CASNPGTDSTDTQYF
J gene: TRBJ1-1; D gene: NA; clone size: NA; V gene: TRBV6-1; CDR3 DNA: TGTGCCAGCAAGGTTGGGGGAACTGAAGCTTTCTTT; CDR3 protein: CASKVGGTEAFF
J gene: TRBJ2-3; D gene: NA; clone size: NA; V gene: TRBV10-3; CDR3 DNA: TGTGCCATCGGGCAGGGGCCGGGGGATACGCAGTATTTT; CDR3 protein: CAIGQGPGDTQYF
J gene: TRBJ2-1; D gene: TRBD1; clone size: NA; V gene: TRBV2; CDR3 DNA: TGTGCCAGCAGTCCTACAGGGGAAAATGAGCAGTTCTTC; CDR3 protein: CASSPTGENEQFF
J gene: TRBJ2-5; D gene: NA; clone size: NA; V gene: TRBV30; CDR3 DNA: TGTGCCTGGAGTGCAGTTAGGGAGACCCAGTACTTC; CDR3 protein: CAWSAVRETQYF
J gene: TRBJ1-1; D gene: TRBD1; clone size: NA; V gene: TRBV6-5; CDR3 DNA: TGTGCCAGCAGTTGGGGACAGGGGAACACTGAAGCTTTCTTT; CDR3 protein: CASSWGQGNTEAFF
J gene: TRBJ1-1; D gene: NA; clone size: NA; V gene: TRBV30; CDR3 DNA: TGTGCCTGGAGGAAAACCGACCTGAACACTGAAGCTTTCTTT; CDR3 protein: CAWRKTDLNTEAFF
J gene: TRBJ1-2; D gene: TRBD1; clone size: NA; V gene: TRBV29-1; CDR3 DNA: TGCAGCGTAGATGGACAGGGCAACTATGGCTACACCTTC; CDR3 protein: CSVDGQGNYGYTF
J gene: TRBJ2-2; D gene: NA; clone size: NA; V gene: TRBV11-3; CDR3 DNA: TGTGCCAGCAGCTGGGGTATTAACGGGGAGCTGTTTTTT; CDR3 protein: CASSWGINGELFF
J gene: TRBJ2-3; D gene: NA; clone size: NA; V gene: TRBV5-4; CDR3 DNA: TGTGCCAGCAGCTTGAGGGGAACAGATACGCAGTATTTT; CDR3 protein: CASSLRGTDTQYF